The TCR beta chain described here comes from a study of cytomegalovirus exposure and HLA in healthy donors. The PCR was carried out with 60 Vbeta primers and 13 Jbeta primers. The table came from immunoSEQ multiplex PCR; TCRdb's copy has only in-frame clones and leaves some out. The profile shows about 190,000 clones, 78% of them singletons. Healthy people donating bone marrow made up the donors. J gave up 7 bases and V 1 base, and 7 bases lay outside the gene matches. The CDR3 loop spans 15 amino acids. Germline CDR1 is LGHNA and CDR2 is YSLEER. The receptor was isolated from a woman aged 25 to 39 in good health and CMV-seropositive. V usage is TRBV4-3 and J usage is TRBJ1-2, with 9 nucleotides matching TRBD1. Sequencing was done on a sample of PBMCs. The CDR3 is CASSQAPGTGFGYTF. CDR3 DNA: TGCGCCAGCAGCCAAGCCCCCGGGACAGGGTTTGGCTACACCTTC.